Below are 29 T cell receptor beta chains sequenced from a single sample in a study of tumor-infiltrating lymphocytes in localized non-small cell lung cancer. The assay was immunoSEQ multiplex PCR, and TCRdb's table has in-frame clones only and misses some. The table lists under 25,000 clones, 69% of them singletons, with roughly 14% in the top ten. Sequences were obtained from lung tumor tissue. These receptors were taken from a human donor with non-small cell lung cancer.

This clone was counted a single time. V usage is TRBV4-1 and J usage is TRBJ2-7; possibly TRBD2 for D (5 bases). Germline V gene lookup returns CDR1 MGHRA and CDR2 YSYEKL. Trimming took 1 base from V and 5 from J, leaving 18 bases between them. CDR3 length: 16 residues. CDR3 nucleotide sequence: TGCGCCAGCAGCCAAGCTCCAGTCGGGGTGATAGACGAGCAGTACTTC. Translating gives CASSQAPVGVIDEQYF.

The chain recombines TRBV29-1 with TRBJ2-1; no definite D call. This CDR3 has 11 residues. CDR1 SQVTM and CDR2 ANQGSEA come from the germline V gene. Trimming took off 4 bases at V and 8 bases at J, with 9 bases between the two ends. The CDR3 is CSVVSLYEQFF. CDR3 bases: TGCAGCGTTGTCTCTCTCTATGAGCAGTTCTTC.

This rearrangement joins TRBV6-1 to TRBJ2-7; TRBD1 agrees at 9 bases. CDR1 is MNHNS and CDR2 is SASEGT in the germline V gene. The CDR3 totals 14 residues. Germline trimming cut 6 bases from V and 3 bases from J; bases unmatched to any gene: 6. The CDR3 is CASSVTTGGYEQYF. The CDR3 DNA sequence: TGTGCCAGCAGCGTGACGACAGGGGGCTACGAGCAGTACTTC.

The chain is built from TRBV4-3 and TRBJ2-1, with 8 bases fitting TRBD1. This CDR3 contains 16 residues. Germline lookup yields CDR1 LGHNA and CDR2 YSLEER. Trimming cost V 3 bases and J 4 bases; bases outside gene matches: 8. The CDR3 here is CASSQGIGQGYNEQFF. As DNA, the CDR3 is TGCGCCAGCAGCCAGGGGATTGGACAGGGTTACAATGAGCAGTTCTTC.

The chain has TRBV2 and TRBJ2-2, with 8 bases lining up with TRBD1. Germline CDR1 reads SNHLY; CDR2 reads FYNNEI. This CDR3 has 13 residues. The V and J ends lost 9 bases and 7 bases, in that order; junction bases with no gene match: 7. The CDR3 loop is CASSGTGIGELFF. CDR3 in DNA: TGTGCCAGTTCCGGGACAGGCATCGGGGAGCTGTTTTTT.

The CDR3 region is CASSLMVGNEQFF. CDR3 in DNA: TGTGCCAGCAGCTTAATGGTCGGGAATGAGCAGTTCTTC. The V and J genes are TRBV7-3 and TRBJ2-1; D is unclear. This CDR3 comprises 13 residues. Trimming removed 1 base from V and 7 bases from J, with 8 bases in between. CDR1 and CDR2 (germline): SGHTA, FQGTGA.

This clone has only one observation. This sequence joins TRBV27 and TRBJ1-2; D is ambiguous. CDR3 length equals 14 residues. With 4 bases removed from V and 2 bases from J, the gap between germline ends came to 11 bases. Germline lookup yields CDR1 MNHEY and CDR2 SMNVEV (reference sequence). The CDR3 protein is CASSSQFPNYGYTF. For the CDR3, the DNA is TGTGCCAGCAGTTCGCAGTTCCCAAACTATGGCTACACCTTC.

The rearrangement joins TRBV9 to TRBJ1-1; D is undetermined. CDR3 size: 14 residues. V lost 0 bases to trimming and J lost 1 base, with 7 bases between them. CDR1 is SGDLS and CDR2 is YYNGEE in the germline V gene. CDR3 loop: CASSVGNENTEAFF. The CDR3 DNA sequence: TGTGCCAGCAGCGTAGGGAACGAGAACACTGAAGCTTTCTTT.

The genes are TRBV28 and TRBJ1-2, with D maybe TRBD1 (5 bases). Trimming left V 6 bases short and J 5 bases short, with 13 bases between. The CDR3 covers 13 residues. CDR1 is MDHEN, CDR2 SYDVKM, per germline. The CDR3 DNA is TGTGCCAGCAGCCTCGGGGCAGCTTATGGCTACACCTTC. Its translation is CASSLGAAYGYTF.

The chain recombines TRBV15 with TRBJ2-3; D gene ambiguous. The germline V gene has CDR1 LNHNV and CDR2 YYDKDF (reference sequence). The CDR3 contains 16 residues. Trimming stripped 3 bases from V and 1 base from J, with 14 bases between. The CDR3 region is CATSRIAGQGTDTQYF. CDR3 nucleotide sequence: TGTGCCACCAGCAGGATCGCTGGGCAGGGCACAGATACGCAGTATTTT.

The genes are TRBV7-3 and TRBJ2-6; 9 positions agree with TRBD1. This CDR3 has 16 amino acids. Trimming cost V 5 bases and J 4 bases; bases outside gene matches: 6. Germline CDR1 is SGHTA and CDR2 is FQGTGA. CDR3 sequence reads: CASSRTGGGGANVLTF. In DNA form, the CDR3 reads TGTGCCAGCAGCCGAACAGGGGGCGGCGGGGCCAACGTCCTGACTTTC.

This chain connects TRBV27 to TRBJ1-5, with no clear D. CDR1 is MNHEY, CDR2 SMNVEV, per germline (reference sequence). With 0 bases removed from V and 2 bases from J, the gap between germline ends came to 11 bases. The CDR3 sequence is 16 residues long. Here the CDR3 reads CASSLSGPKGNQPQHF. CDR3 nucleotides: TGTGCCAGCAGTTTATCAGGGCCGAAGGGCAATCAGCCCCAGCATTTT.

The CDR3 nucleotides read TGTGCCACCCTTTTTGAGCCCAAAAGATTATACGAGCAGTACTTC. Translation: CATLFEPKRLYEQYF. The genes are TRBV11-2 and TRBJ2-7; D gene ambiguous. Between the trimmed V and J ends, which lost 10 bases and 4 bases, there was a span of 23 bases. This CDR3 has 15 residues. Germline CDR1 and CDR2: SGHAT and FQNNGV.

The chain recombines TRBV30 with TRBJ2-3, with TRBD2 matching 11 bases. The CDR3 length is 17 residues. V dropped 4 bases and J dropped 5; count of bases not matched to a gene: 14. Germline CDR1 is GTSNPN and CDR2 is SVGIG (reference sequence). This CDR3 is CAWTPSSLAGAGDTQYF. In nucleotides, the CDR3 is TGTGCCTGGACCCCGAGCTCACTAGCGGGAGCGGGAGATACGCAGTATTTT.

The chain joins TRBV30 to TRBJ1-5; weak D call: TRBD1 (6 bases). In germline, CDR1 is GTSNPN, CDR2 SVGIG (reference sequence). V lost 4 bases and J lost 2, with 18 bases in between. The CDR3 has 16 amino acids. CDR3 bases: TGTGCCTGGAACCATACTCAGGGGATGGGCAATCAGCCCCAGCATTTT. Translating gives CAWNHTQGMGNQPQHF.

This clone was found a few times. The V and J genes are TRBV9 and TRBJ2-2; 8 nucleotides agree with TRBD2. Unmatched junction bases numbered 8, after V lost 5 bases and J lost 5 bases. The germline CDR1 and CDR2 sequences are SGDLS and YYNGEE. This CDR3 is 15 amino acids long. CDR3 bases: TGTGCCAGCAGTTTAGCGGGACGTGGTACCGGGGAGCTGTTTTTT. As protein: CASSLAGRGTGELFF.

CDR3: CASSPGQGVNTEAFF. The CDR3 DNA follows: TGTGCCAGCTCACCCGGACAGGGGGTGAACACTGAAGCTTTCTTT. The V gene is TRBV18, the J gene TRBJ1-1, with 10 bases matching TRBD1. The trim removed 3 bases at V and 0 bases at J, leaving 1 base unmatched. CDR1 KGHSH and CDR2 LQKENI come from the germline V gene. The CDR3 covers 15 residues.

CDR3 in DNA: TGTGCCAGCAGCTTAGGGACCTTAGCCCATGAGCAGTTCTTC. Translation: CASSLGTLAHEQFF. V is TRBV7-9 and J is TRBJ2-1; unclear D gene. Trimming stripped 1 base from V and 8 bases from J, with 12 bases between. CDR1 is SEHNR and CDR2 is FQNEAQ in the germline V gene (reference sequence). The CDR3 extends over 14 amino acids.

The CDR3, as DNA: TGTGCCAGCAGGTTCACTGAAGCTTTCTTT. This codes for CASRFTEAFF. The chain joins TRBV7-7 to TRBJ1-1, with D unresolved. CDR1 and CDR2 from the germline V gene are SSHAT and FNYEAQ (reference sequence). V was trimmed by 6 bases and J by 4 bases, leaving 3 bases between them. This CDR3 region has 10 residues.

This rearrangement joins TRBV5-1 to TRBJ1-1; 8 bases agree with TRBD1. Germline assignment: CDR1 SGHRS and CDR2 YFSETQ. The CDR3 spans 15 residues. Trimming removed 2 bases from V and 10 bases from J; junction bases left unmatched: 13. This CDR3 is CASSFGQGGPMRAFF. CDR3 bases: TGCGCCAGCAGCTTTGGACAGGGTGGCCCGATGCGAGCTTTCTTT.

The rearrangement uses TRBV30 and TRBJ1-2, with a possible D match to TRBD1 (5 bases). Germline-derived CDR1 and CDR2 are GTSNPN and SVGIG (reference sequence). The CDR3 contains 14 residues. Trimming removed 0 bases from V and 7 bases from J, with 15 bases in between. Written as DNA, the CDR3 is TGTGCCTGGAGTGTTGGCGGGGGATCAGGTGGCTACACCTTC. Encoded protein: CAWSVGGGSGGYTF.

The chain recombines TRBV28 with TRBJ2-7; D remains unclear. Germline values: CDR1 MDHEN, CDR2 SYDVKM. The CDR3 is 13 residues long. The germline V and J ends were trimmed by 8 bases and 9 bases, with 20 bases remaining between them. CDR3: CASGTVAAGWQYF. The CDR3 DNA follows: TGTGCCAGCGGAACGGTGGCGGCTGGGTGGCAGTACTTC.

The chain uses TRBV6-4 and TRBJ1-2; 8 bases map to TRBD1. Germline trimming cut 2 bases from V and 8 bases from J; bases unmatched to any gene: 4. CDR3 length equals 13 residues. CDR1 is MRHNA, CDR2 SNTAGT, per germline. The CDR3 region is CASSDQGAGGYTF. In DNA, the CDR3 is TGTGCCAGCAGTGACCAGGGGGCAGGGGGCTACACCTTC.

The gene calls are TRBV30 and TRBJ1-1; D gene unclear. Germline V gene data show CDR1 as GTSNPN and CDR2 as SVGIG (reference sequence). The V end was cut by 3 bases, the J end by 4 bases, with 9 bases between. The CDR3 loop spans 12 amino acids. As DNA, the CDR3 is TGTGCCTGGAGCCCGGGTACCACTGAAGCTTTCTTT. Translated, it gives CAWSPGTTEAFF. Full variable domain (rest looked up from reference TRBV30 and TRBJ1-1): SQTIHQWPATLVQPVGSPLSLECTVEGTSNPNLYWYRQAAGRGLQLLFYSVGIGQISSEVPQNLSASRPQDRQFILSSKKLLLSDSGFYLCAWSPGTTEAFFGQGTRLTVV.

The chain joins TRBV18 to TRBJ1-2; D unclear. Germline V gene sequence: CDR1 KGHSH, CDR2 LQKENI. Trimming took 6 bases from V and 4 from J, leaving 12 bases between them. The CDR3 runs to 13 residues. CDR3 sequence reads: CASSLDGSYGYTF. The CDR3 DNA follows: TGTGCCAGCTCTCTGGACGGAAGCTATGGCTACACCTTC.

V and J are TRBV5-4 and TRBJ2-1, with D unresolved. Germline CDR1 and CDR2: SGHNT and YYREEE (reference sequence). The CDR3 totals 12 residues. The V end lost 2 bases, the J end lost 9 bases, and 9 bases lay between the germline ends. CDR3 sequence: CASSLDKLEQFF. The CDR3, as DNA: TGTGCCAGCAGCTTAGACAAACTTGAGCAGTTCTTC.

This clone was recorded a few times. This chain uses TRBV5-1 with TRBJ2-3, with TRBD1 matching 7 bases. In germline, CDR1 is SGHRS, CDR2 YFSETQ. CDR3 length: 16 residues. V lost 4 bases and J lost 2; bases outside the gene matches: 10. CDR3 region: CASSLGTAFSTDTQYF. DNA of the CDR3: TGCGCCAGCAGCCTTGGGACAGCGTTTTCCACAGATACGCAGTATTTT. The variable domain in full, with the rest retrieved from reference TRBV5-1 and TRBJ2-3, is KAGVTQTPRYLIKTRGQQVTLSCSPISGHRSVSWYQQTPGQGLQFLFEYFSETQRNKGNFPGRFSGRQFSNSRSEMNVSTLELGDSALYLCASSLGTAFSTDTQYFGPGTRLTVL.

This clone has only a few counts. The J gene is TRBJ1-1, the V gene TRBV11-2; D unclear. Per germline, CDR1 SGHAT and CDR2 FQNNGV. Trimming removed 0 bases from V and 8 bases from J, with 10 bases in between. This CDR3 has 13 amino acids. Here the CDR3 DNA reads TGTGCCAGCAGCTTAGAGCCGGCGGGGGAAGCTTTCTTT. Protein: CASSLEPAGEAFF.

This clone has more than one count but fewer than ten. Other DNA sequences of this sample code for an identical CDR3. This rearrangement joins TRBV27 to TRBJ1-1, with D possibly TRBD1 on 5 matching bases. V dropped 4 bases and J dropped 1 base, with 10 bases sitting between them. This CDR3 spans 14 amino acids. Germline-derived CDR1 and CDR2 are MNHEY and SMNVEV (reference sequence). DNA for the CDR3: TGTGCCAGCAGTTCACTTCAGGGGAACACTGAAGCTTTCTTT. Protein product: CASSSLQGNTEAFF.